The source of this T cell receptor beta chain is a study of OX40 agonist ivuxolimab in advanced cancers. Study-wide background: Partial responses occurred in Three dose-escalation patients, one with hepatocellular carcinoma and two with cutaneous melanoma.

The protocol was immunoSEQ multiplex PCR, while the TCRdb copy is restricted to in-frame clones and leaves out a portion. The sample contains about 90,000 clones, 90% of which appear only once. Overall study findings and caveats: No determination was made of the antigen specificity of the expanded peripheral T cells. Individuals who were partial responders at 0.1-3.0 mg/kg had clonal expansion that ranked among the lowest.

Comments on this clone: Its antigen is still unknown.

This CDR3 spans 18 amino acids. Trimming took 2 bases from V and 0 from J, leaving 15 bases between them. The germline gives CDR1 SGDLS, CDR2 YYNGEE. Autoimmune disease history or systemic immunosuppression was exclusionary. This sample comprised CD4+ or CD8+ T cells sorted from blood, obtained in a trial of the OX40 agonist ivuxolimab. The chain has TRBV9 and TRBJ2-6; D not resolved. This sequence was found in an adult with an advanced solid tumor such as melanoma, head and neck, liver or kidney cancer. CDR3 in amino acids: CASSVYGSQLSGANVLTF. The CDR3 nucleotides are TGTGCCAGCAGCGTGTACGGGTCCCAACTCTCTGGGGCCAACGTCCTGACTTTC.